This passage covers 32 T cell receptor beta chains from one sample sequenced in a study of T-cell reconstitution after alpha-beta-depleted transplantation in children. Unique molecular identifiers were incorporated into the prepared TCRbeta library. From the PCR reads, TCRdb called clonotypes with MiXCR, one entry per CDR3 protein. The sample shows about 100,000 distinct CDR3 sequences, approximately 8% of them seen only once. This specimen consisted of PBMCs, obtained before TCRalphabeta/CD19-depleted stem cell transplant. These receptors all stem from a boy between 2 and 15 years old with acute lymphoblastic leukemia, due to receive a stem cell transplant.

This clonotype occurred many times. The chain employs TRBV5-1 and TRBJ2-7, with D perhaps given as TRBD1 or TRBD2 (6 bases each). Trimming removed 4 bases at V and 4 bases at J, with 12 bases between. The CDR3 totals 13 residues. The germline V gene encodes CDR1 SGHRS and CDR2 YFSETQ. The CDR3 nucleotides are TGCGCCAGCAGCCCCGGGGGCTATTACGAGCAGTACTTC. It is translated as CASSPGGYYEQYF.

This clonotype was seen at least ten times. The chain joins TRBV12-3 or TRBV12-4 to TRBJ2-7, with D unresolved. CDR3 length: 13 amino acids. V dropped 3 bases and J dropped 3 bases, with 9 bases sitting between them. The CDR3 nucleotides are TGTGCCAGCAGTTTCATCCGAGGCTACGAGCAGTACTTC. Translating gives CASSFIRGYEQYF.

This clonotype has just a few counts. The V and J genes are TRBV5-1 and TRBJ2-5; 10 nucleotides align to TRBD2. The V gene end was trimmed by 0 bases and the J gene end by 3 bases; junction bases not matched to a gene: 5. Germline V gene sequence: CDR1 SGHRS, CDR2 YFSETQ. The CDR3 consists of 16 residues. The DNA of the CDR3 is TGCGCCAGCAGCTTGGTTCCTCTAGCGGGGGAAGAGACCCAGTACTTC. Its translation: CASSLVPLAGEETQYF.

This clonotype was detected ten times or more. Written as DNA, the CDR3 is TGTGCCAGCAGTTGGGGAGGGGGCGGAAACACCATATATTTT. This codes for CASSWGGGGNTIYF. J is TRBJ1-3 and V is TRBV12-3 or TRBV12-4, with 7 positions matching TRBD1. The J segment lost 4 bases and the V segment lost 4 bases, leaving 4 bases of the junction unmatched. The CDR3 runs 14 residues.

Remarks on this clonotype: It may be a read error: a sequence one base away is much more abundant. The DNA for the CDR3 is TGTTCCAGCAGCTTAGGAGCAGGGAACTATGGCTACACCTTC. This encodes CSSSLGAGNYGYTF. This sequence joins TRBV11-2 and TRBJ1-2; weak D call: TRBD1 (5 bases). The CDR3 extends over 14 amino acids. Germline V lookup: CDR1 SGHAT, CDR2 FQNNGV.

This clonotype was seen many times. The chain carries TRBV5-1 and TRBJ1-6; 9 bases are shared with TRBD1. Germline values: CDR1 SGHRS, CDR2 YFSETQ. With 4 bases clipped from V and 3 bases from J, the junction kept 11 bases outside the gene matches. CDR3 size: 18 residues. This chain's CDR3 is CASSPRPTGGVYNSPLHF. The DNA of the CDR3 is TGCGCCAGCAGCCCGAGACCCACAGGGGGCGTCTATAATTCACCCCTCCACTTT.

As DNA, the CDR3 is TGTGCCATCCACCTCGGGCTAGCGGTTGAGCAGTACTTC. This gives the protein CAIHLGLAVEQYF. The V gene is TRBV18, the J gene TRBJ2-7, with 7 bases identical to TRBD2. V was clipped by 10 bases and J by 7 bases; unmatched bases: 13. This CDR3 has 13 residues. Germline-derived CDR1 and CDR2 are KGHSH and LQKENI.

V and J are TRBV10-2 and TRBJ1-4; the D is unclear. Trimming left V 2 bases short and J 4 bases short, with 8 bases between. Germline V CDR1 and CDR2: WSHSY, SAAADI. CDR3 size: 14 residues. In DNA form, the CDR3 reads TGCGCCAGCAGTGAGGAGGGCTTTAATGAAAAACTGTTTTTT. This encodes CASSEEGFNEKLFF.

This clonotype was picked up many times. The chain has TRBV5-4 and TRBJ2-2; D unclear. Germline V gives CDR1 SGHNT, CDR2 YYREEE (reference sequence). V lost 3 bases, J lost 6 bases, and 9 bases lay in between. CDR3 length: 13 residues. CDR3 nucleotide sequence: TGTGCCAGCAGCTACTTAACCCCCGGGGAGCTGTTTTTT. Its protein is CASSYLTPGELFF.

There are many counts of this clonotype. V and J are TRBV2 and TRBJ1-1; D call uncertain. V was trimmed by 6 bases and J by 0 bases, leaving 5 bases between them. The germline V gene encodes CDR1 SNHLY and CDR2 FYNNEI. The CDR3 is made up of 12 amino acids. The CDR3 region has the DNA TGTGCCAGCAGACAGATGAACACTGAAGCTTTCTTT. Translated, it gives CASRQMNTEAFF. Together with reference TRBV2 and TRBJ1-1, the CDR3 gives the full variable domain: EPEVTQTPSHQVTQMGQEVILRCVPISNHLYFYWYRQILGQKVEFLVSFYNNEISEKSEIFDDQFSVERPDGSNFTLKIRSTKLEDSAMYFCASRQMNTEAFFGQGTRLTVV.

The V gene is TRBV10-2, the J gene TRBJ2-7; D possibly corresponds to TRBD1 (6 bases). Trimming took off 3 bases at V and 3 bases at J, with 15 bases between the two ends. Germline CDR1 and CDR2: WSHSY and SAAADI. The CDR3 has 15 amino acids. CDR3 sequence reads: CASSEWGRGFYEQYF. For the CDR3, the DNA is TGCGCCAGCAGTGAATGGGGCAGGGGTTTCTACGAGCAGTACTTC.

The table lists this clonotype with a few counts. As DNA, the CDR3 is TGCGCCAGCAGCCAATGGCCTTGGGGGGACAGTGTCGGTGAAAAACTGTTTTTT. This gives the protein CASSQWPWGDSVGEKLFF. The chain is built from TRBV5-1 and TRBJ1-4, with 7 bases aligning to TRBD1. Unmatched junction bases numbered 19, after V lost 4 bases and J lost 7 bases. This CDR3 is 18 amino acids long. Germline V gene data show CDR1 as SGHRS and CDR2 as YFSETQ.

The CDR3 DNA follows: TGTGCCAGCAGGGCCACAGGGAACACTGAAGCTTTCTTT. Translating gives CASRATGNTEAFF. V gene TRBV4-2 combines with J gene TRBJ1-1; possibly TRBD1 for D (5 bases). The CDR3 has 13 amino acids. Germline assignment: CDR1 LGHNA and CDR2 YNFKEQ. V was trimmed by 6 bases and J by 1 base, leaving 9 bases between them.

This clonotype was seen ten or more times. The rearrangement uses TRBV4-2 and TRBJ2-6; tentatively, D is TRBD2 (5 bases). Trimming stripped 3 bases from V and 1 base from J, with 10 bases between. Germline V gives CDR1 LGHNA, CDR2 YNFKEQ. CDR3 length: 16 residues. Here the CDR3 DNA reads TGTGCCAGCAGCCATCCTCCGGGGTCTGGGGCCAACGTCCTGACTTTC. Its translation: CASSHPPGSGANVLTF.

For the CDR3, the DNA is TGTGCCAGCAGCCACCCCTCTGAGGGGACAGGGCACCTCAGCTCCTACAATGAGCAGTTCTTC. Translating it yields CASSHPSEGTGHLSSYNEQFF. The rearrangement uses TRBV14 and TRBJ2-1, with 9 bases matching TRBD1. The CDR3 extends over 21 amino acids. The V gene's germline CDR1 is SGHDN and CDR2 FVKESK. The V and J ends lost 3 bases and 0 bases, in that order; junction bases with no gene match: 18.

The chain links TRBV6-5 to TRBJ1-2; D perhaps matches TRBD1 (5 bases). Trimming took 2 bases from V and 6 from J, leaving 22 bases between them. CDR3 length: 17 amino acids. Germline CDR1 reads MNHEY; CDR2 reads SVGAGI. DNA for the CDR3: TGTGCCAGCAGTTACAATATAATGGGGGTTAAAGGCCATGGCTACACCTTC. It codes for CASSYNIMGVKGHGYTF.

At least ten counts were recorded for this clonotype. The V and J genes are TRBV7-2 and TRBJ2-2; weak D call: TRBD1 (6 bases). Deletions cut 0 bases from V and 1 base from J, with 6 bases between. The CDR3 covers 15 residues. Germline V gives CDR1 SGHTA, CDR2 FQGNSA. Here the CDR3 DNA reads TGTGCCAGCAGCTTAGCGGACAGGAACACCGGGGAGCTGTTTTTT. Its protein product is CASSLADRNTGELFF.

CDR3 nucleotides: TGTGCCAGCAGTGAAGGGACAGGGAGCTCCTACGAGCAGTACTTC. Encoded protein: CASSEGTGSSYEQYF. The chain carries TRBV6-1 and TRBJ2-7; TRBD1 matches at 8 bases. Per germline, CDR1 MNHNS and CDR2 SASEGT. The CDR3 has 15 amino acids. V was pared by 1 base and J by 0 bases, with 2 bases of the junction left unmatched.

Many counts were recorded for this clonotype. The CDR3 sequence is CASSVVYRGGGRWNTGELFF. In nucleotides, the CDR3 is TGTGCCAGCAGCGTAGTTTACCGGGGAGGCGGGCGCTGGAACACCGGGGAGCTGTTTTTT. This sequence joins TRBV9 and TRBJ2-2; possible D gene TRBD2, 6 bases. The V end lost 0 bases, the J end lost 1 base, and 22 bases lay between the germline ends. Germline loops: CDR1 SGDLS, CDR2 YYNGEE. The CDR3 length is 20 residues. The entire variable domain, with the rest obtained from reference TRBV9 and TRBJ2-2, is as follows: DSGVTQTPKHLITATGQRVTLRCSPRSGDLSVYWYQQSLDQGLQFLIQYYNGEERAKGNILERFSAQQFPDLHSELNLSSLELGDSALYFCASSVVYRGGGRWNTGELFFGEGSRLTVL.

This clonotype was found a few times. The gene calls are TRBV27 and TRBJ2-2; 8 bases align to TRBD1. The CDR3 is 16 residues long. Germline CDR1 MNHEY, CDR2 SMNVEV (reference sequence). The V gene end was trimmed by 6 bases and the J gene end by 6 bases; junction bases not matched to a gene: 12. CDR3 sequence reads: CASSLESRGRAGELFF. As DNA, the CDR3 is TGTGCCAGCAGCCTTGAATCCAGGGGGCGCGCCGGGGAGCTGTTTTTT.

This clonotype is medium-sized by share. The chain couples TRBV20-1 to TRBJ1-6; the D gene is possibly TRBD1 (5 bases). The length of the CDR3 is 13 residues. Germline V lookup: CDR1 DFQATT, CDR2 SNEGSKA (reference sequence). V was pared by 0 bases and J by 9 bases, with 9 bases between. The CDR3 loop is CSARDGGGSPLHF. The CDR3, as DNA: TGCAGTGCTAGAGATGGGGGGGGTTCACCCCTCCACTTT.

CDR3 sequence reads: CASSPRVRGNYGYTF. The CDR3 bases are TGTGCCAGTAGTCCGCGGGTGAGGGGAAACTATGGCTACACCTTC. The chain has TRBV19 and TRBJ1-2; a possible D gene is TRBD1 (5 bases). Germline values: CDR1 LNHDA, CDR2 SQIVND (reference sequence). This CDR3 comprises 15 residues. The germline V and J ends were trimmed by 5 bases and 2 bases, with 15 bases remaining between them.

This clonotype has a handful of counts. V gene TRBV20-1 combines with J gene TRBJ2-2; D is ambiguous. CDR3 length equals 14 residues. With 6 bases removed from V and 0 bases from J, the gap between germline ends came to 11 bases. The germline gives CDR1 DFQATT, CDR2 SNEGSKA (reference sequence). The CDR3 coding sequence is TGCAGTGCAACGGGCAGCGCGAACACCGGGGAGCTGTTTTTT. Translated: CSATGSANTGELFF.

This clonotype was recorded a few times. The chain uses TRBV27 and TRBJ1-2; 8 bases agree with TRBD1. The germline gives CDR1 MNHEY, CDR2 SMNVEV (reference sequence). The CDR3 totals 15 residues. V shed 2 bases and J 7 bases; nucleotides not matched to a gene: 9. CDR3 loop: CASSLVQGGPLGYTF. CDR3 nucleotide sequence: TGTGCCAGCAGTTTAGTACAGGGGGGACCACTTGGCTACACCTTC.

This chain joins TRBV11-2 and TRBJ2-2; 12 bases fit TRBD2. J gave up 7 bases and V 5 bases, and 11 bases lay outside the gene matches. Germline V gives CDR1 SGHAT, CDR2 FQNNGV. This CDR3 is 17 amino acids long. DNA of the CDR3: TGTGCCAGCAGCCGTTTTCTAGCGGGGGGGCCTGGCGGGGAGCTGTTTTTT. Translation: CASSRFLAGGPGGELFF.

V and J are TRBV5-8 and TRBJ2-7; D not certain. CDR3 size: 13 residues. Germline V gene data show CDR1 as SGHTS and CDR2 as YDEGEE. V was trimmed by 0 bases and J by 3 bases, leaving 7 bases between them. CDR3: CASSLGHVYEQYF. CDR3 nucleotides: TGTGCCAGCAGCTTGGGCCACGTCTACGAGCAGTACTTC.

The chain has TRBV12-5 and TRBJ1-5, with D perhaps matching TRBD1 (5 bases). V lost 3 bases, J lost 6 bases, and 9 bases lay in between. The CDR3 totals 13 residues. Germline V lookup: CDR1 LGHNT, CDR2 FRNRAP. The CDR3 spells CASGFGGGQPQHF. In nucleotides, the CDR3 is TGTGCTAGTGGTTTTGGGGGTGGTCAGCCCCAGCATTTT.

This clonotype was counted ten times or more. CDR3 in amino acids: CASSDAGVWFF. CDR3 in DNA: TGTGCCAGCAGTGACGCGGGGGTGTGGTTCTTC. J is TRBJ2-1 and V is TRBV7-2; TRBD2 matches at 7 bases. Germline V gives CDR1 SGHTA, CDR2 FQGNSA. J lost 15 bases, V lost 6 bases, and 8 bases had no gene match. The CDR3 spans 11 residues.

The table lists this clonotype with many counts. The chain joins TRBV24-1 to TRBJ2-1; 8 bases align to TRBD1. Germline values: CDR1 KGHDR, CDR2 SFDVKD. This CDR3 region has 14 residues. The trim removed 5 bases at V and 9 bases at J, leaving 8 bases unmatched. CDR3 sequence: CATSAGQASGEQFF. The CDR3 DNA reads as TGTGCCACCAGTGCGGGACAGGCGAGTGGTGAGCAGTTCTTC.

Remarks on this clonotype: Germline is not matched at one junction end, which may reflect a read error. The CDR3 spells CIASVENWVYEQYF. CDR3 coding DNA: TGCATTGCTAGTGTCGAAAATTGGGTCTACGAGCAGTACTTC. V usage is TRBV20-1 and J usage is TRBJ2-7; D unresolved. CDR3 length: 14 residues. The V gene's germline CDR1 is DFQATT and CDR2 SNEGSKA (reference sequence).

This clonotype was seen at least ten times. This chain connects TRBV5-1 to TRBJ2-1, with D perhaps matching TRBD1 (6 bases). V dropped 0 bases and J dropped 8 bases, with 9 bases sitting between them. Per germline, CDR1 SGHRS and CDR2 YFSETQ. The CDR3 runs 13 residues. CDR3 in amino acids: CASSLGGPYEQFF. The CDR3 DNA sequence: TGCGCCAGCAGCTTGGGGGGGCCATATGAGCAGTTCTTC.

The CDR3 sequence: CASSLEINTEAFF. In DNA, the CDR3 is TGCGCCAGCAGCCTGGAGATAAACACTGAAGCTTTCTTT. The V and J genes are TRBV5-1 and TRBJ1-1; no clear D. Germline V gene lookup returns CDR1 SGHRS and CDR2 YFSETQ. The V end was cut by 4 bases, the J end by 2 bases, with 9 bases between. This CDR3 is built from 13 residues.